There are a few counts of the clone carrying this TCR beta chain. Within 2 weeks before study entry, exposed participants met a COVID-19 case. The CDR3 totals 15 residues. CDR1 and CDR2 from the germline V gene are SGHRS and YFSETQ. V lost 0 bases and J 4 bases, leaving 11 bases between the germline ends. The data originate from a study of blood T cell repertoires in COVID-19. The wider study: From T cells, B-cell-depleted T cells, or PBMCs came the material, which was cDNA or gDNA.

In the original processing: Amplified reference gene primers provided the basis for estimating nucleated cell counts. Sequencing used immunoSEQ multiplex PCR; TCRdb keeps in-frame clones, though not all of them. The V and J calls and clone size are taken from that table; D and trimming were inferred from the DNA. The sample has some 190,000 clones, approximately 80% seen once. The chain uses TRBV5-1 and TRBJ1-5; no reliable D call. The sample comprised PBMCs or T cells enriched from blood (not recorded which). The sequence derives from a man in his sixties who had been exposed to COVID-19. The CDR3 region has the DNA TGCGCCAGCAGCTTGGCCGATGGAGTAAATCAGCCCCAGCATTTT. This gives the protein CASSLADGVNQPQHF.